These 25 T cell receptor beta chains were sequenced from one sample in a study of blood T cell repertoires in COVID-19. This table comes from immunoSEQ multiplex PCR, and its TCRdb copy is limited to in-frame clones, with some not included. The sample contains 84,000 or so clones, roughly four fifths of which appear only once. The material sequenced was peripheral blood. The source of these receptors is a human donor in a cohort sampled during active COVID-19.

This rearrangement joins TRBV20-1 to TRBJ1-1, with D unresolved. The CDR3 totals 11 residues. CDR1 is DFQATT and CDR2 is SNEGSKA in the germline V gene (reference sequence). Trimming took off 6 bases at V and 3 bases at J, with 8 bases between the two ends. The CDR3 DNA reads TGCAGTGCGAGGGAGGACACTGAAGCTTTCTTT. It yields the protein CSAREDTEAFF.

The chain employs TRBV19 and TRBJ1-3, with 7 nucleotides matching TRBD1. The CDR3 loop spans 16 amino acids. The germline V gene has CDR1 LNHDA and CDR2 SQIVND (reference sequence). Trimming at V came to 3 bases and at J to 0 bases, leaving 5 bases not matched to a gene. This chain's CDR3 is CASSIRQGSSGNTIYF. CDR3 nucleotides: TGTGCCAGTAGTATCCGACAGGGTAGCTCTGGAAACACCATATATTTT.

The V call is TRBV10-2, the J call TRBJ2-1; D perhaps matches TRBD1 (5 bases). The germline V gene encodes CDR1 WSHSY and CDR2 SAAADI. CDR3 length: 13 residues. Trimming stripped 2 bases from V and 3 bases from J, with 5 bases between. The CDR3 DNA follows: TGCGCCAGCAGTGAGCAGGGCTACAATGAGCAGTTCTTC. Residues: CASSEQGYNEQFF.

The J gene is TRBJ2-5, the V gene TRBV6-5, with TRBD1 identical over 9 bases. Unmatched junction bases numbered 7, after V lost 3 bases and J lost 2 bases. The CDR3 is 16 residues long. Germline values: CDR1 MNHEY, CDR2 SVGAGI. CDR3 nucleotides: TGTGCCAGCAGTTATTCAACCGGGACAGGGCAAGAGACCCAGTACTTC. Translating gives CASSYSTGTGQETQYF.

This chain links TRBV2 with TRBJ1-6; 9 nucleotides agree with TRBD1. Germline CDR1 reads SNHLY; CDR2 reads FYNNEI. Losses at the gene ends were 6 bases for V and 8 bases for J; bases not matched to a gene: 5. The CDR3 consists of 14 residues. The CDR3 reads CASSSGQGDSPLHF. CDR3 nucleotides: TGTGCCAGCAGCTCGGGACAGGGTGATTCACCCCTCCACTTT.

The V and J genes are TRBV4-2 and TRBJ1-2; 8 bases match TRBD1. The CDR3 spans 14 residues. V shed 2 bases and J 8 bases; nucleotides not matched to a gene: 7. Per the germline V gene, CDR1 is LGHNA and CDR2 is YNFKEQ. CDR3 region: CASSQRTGSFGYTF. The CDR3 DNA reads TGTGCCAGCAGCCAAAGGACAGGGTCTTTCGGCTACACCTTC.

The rearrangement joins TRBV27 to TRBJ1-3; D gene unclear. CDR1 and CDR2 (germline): MNHEY, SMNVEV (reference sequence). Trimming cost V 7 bases and J 0 bases, with 16 bases left between them. CDR3 size: 16 residues. The DNA of the CDR3 is TGTGCCAGCAACCATATCCTGTGGCCCTCTGGAAACACCATATATTTT. Translated, it gives CASNHILWPSGNTIYF.

This clone has only one observation. V gene TRBV29-1 combines with J gene TRBJ1-4; possibly TRBD1 for D (5 bases). Germline CDR1 SQVTM, CDR2 ANQGSEA. This CDR3 contains 14 residues. Trimming took off 8 bases at V and 2 bases at J, with 15 bases between the two ends. The CDR3 DNA reads TGCAGCTCAAAAGGGAGGGGCACTAATGAAAAACTGTTTTTT. It codes for CSSKGRGTNEKLFF.

For the CDR3, the DNA is TGTGCCAGCTCACGCGGGACTAGCGGGAACTACGAGCAGTACTTC. It is translated as CASSRGTSGNYEQYF. The rearrangement links TRBV18 to TRBJ2-7, with TRBD2 matching 13 bases. Germline values: CDR1 KGHSH, CDR2 LQKENI. The CDR3 extends over 15 amino acids. V gave up 4 bases and J gave up 3 bases; unmatched junction bases: 3.

The CDR3 DNA reads TGTGCCTGGAGGAACTCTGGACAGGGACGGACTGAAGCTTTCTTT. This gives the protein CAWRNSGQGRTEAFF. The rearrangement joins TRBV30 to TRBJ1-1; 8 nucleotides line up with TRBD1. Per the germline V gene, CDR1 is GTSNPN and CDR2 is SVGIG (reference sequence). With 3 bases clipped from V and 5 bases from J, the junction kept 11 bases outside the gene matches. This CDR3 contains 15 residues.

The chain links TRBV4-1 to TRBJ2-2; tentative D call: TRBD1 (6 bases). V gave up 0 bases and J gave up 7 bases, with 9 bases separating them. This CDR3 contains 14 residues. The germline CDR1 and CDR2 sequences are MGHRA and YSYEKL. The CDR3 spells CASSQEGGGGELFF. The CDR3 DNA follows: TGCGCCAGCAGCCAAGAAGGGGGTGGCGGGGAGCTGTTTTTT.

V is TRBV18 and J is TRBJ1-5; 12 bases align to TRBD1. Germline V gene sequence: CDR1 KGHSH, CDR2 LQKENI. The CDR3 contains 16 residues. J gave up 6 bases and V 2 bases, and 5 bases lay outside the gene matches. Here the CDR3 DNA reads TGTGCCAGCTCACCAAGGGACAGGGGGCTTGGTCAGCCCCAGCATTTT. This sequence encodes CASSPRDRGLGQPQHF.

V gene TRBV27 combines with J gene TRBJ1-6; weak D call: TRBD1 (5 bases). Germline V gives CDR1 MNHEY, CDR2 SMNVEV (reference sequence). Trimming cost V 6 bases and J 10 bases, with 13 bases left between them. The CDR3 extends over 13 amino acids. CDR3 residues: CASRVPGHSPLHF. The CDR3 bases are TGTGCCAGCAGGGTCCCAGGGCACTCACCCCTCCACTTT.

This clone was found once. The chain couples TRBV18 to TRBJ2-1; TRBD2 matches at 10 bases. This CDR3 comprises 17 residues. After removal of 1 base from V and 8 bases from J, the junction contained 11 bases not matched to a gene. Germline V gives CDR1 KGHSH, CDR2 LQKENI. CDR3 sequence: CASSPQFFSGGGDEQFF. CDR3 nucleotides: TGTGCCAGCTCACCACAGTTCTTCAGCGGGGGGGGCGATGAGCAGTTCTTC.

The chain recombines TRBV7-3 with TRBJ1-1; unclear D gene. This CDR3 is 13 amino acids long. The ends were cut back, 0 bases at V and 4 bases at J, with 6 bases in the middle. The V gene's germline CDR1 is SGHTA and CDR2 FQGTGA. The CDR3 nucleotides are TGTGCCAGCAGCTTAACCCGTAGCACTGAAGCTTTCTTT. This encodes CASSLTRSTEAFF. The complete variable domain, with remaining parts taken from reference TRBV7-3 and TRBJ1-1, reads GAGVSQTPSNKVTEKGKYVELRCDPISGHTALYWYRQSLGQGPEFLIYFQGTGAADDSGLPNDRFFAVRPEGSVSTLKIQRTERGDSAVYLCASSLTRSTEAFFGQGTRLTVV.

The gene calls are TRBV27 and TRBJ2-7; TRBD1 matches 7 bases. Germline CDR1 MNHEY, CDR2 SMNVEV (reference sequence). After removal of 4 bases from V and 0 bases from J, the junction contained 6 bases not matched to a gene. The CDR3 has 15 residues. CDR3 amino acids: CASSSPGQSSYEQYF. As DNA, the CDR3 is TGTGCCAGCAGTTCCCCGGGACAGAGCTCCTACGAGCAGTACTTC.

The V call is TRBV18, the J call TRBJ2-1, with D hard to call. The CDR3 loop spans 12 amino acids. The germline gives CDR1 KGHSH, CDR2 LQKENI. The V end was cut by 0 bases, the J end by 7 bases, with 4 bases between. The CDR3 loop is CASSPPRNEQFF. In nucleotides, the CDR3 is TGTGCCAGCTCACCACCGAGAAATGAGCAGTTCTTC.

This chain connects TRBV19 to TRBJ2-7; D unresolved. The length of the CDR3 is 13 residues. V was clipped by 1 base and J by 2 bases, with 6 bases between them. Per germline, CDR1 LNHDA and CDR2 SQIVND (reference sequence). The CDR3 DNA is TGTGCCAGTAGTATAGGCCAGGCCTACGAGCAGTACTTC. Translated: CASSIGQAYEQYF.

The V gene is TRBV5-6, the J gene TRBJ2-7, with D unclear. Germline CDR1 and CDR2: SGHDT and YYEEEE. The CDR3 runs 13 residues. V was clipped by 4 bases and J by 0 bases, with 8 bases between them. The CDR3 DNA sequence: TGTGCCAGCAGCCCGACGGGCTCCTACGAGCAGTACTTC. It translates to CASSPTGSYEQYF. Full variable domain (rest looked up from reference TRBV5-6 and TRBJ2-7): DAGVTQSPTHLIKTRGQQVTLRCSPKSGHDTVSWYQQALGQGPQFIFQYYEEEERQRGNFPDRFSGHQFPNYSSELNVNALLLGDSALYLCASSPTGSYEQYFGPGTRLTVT.

J is TRBJ1-1 and V is TRBV7-9; 9 bases are shared with TRBD1. From germline, CDR1 is SEHNR and CDR2 FQNEAQ (reference sequence). This CDR3 region has 16 residues. With 4 bases clipped from V and 0 bases from J, the junction kept 6 bases outside the gene matches. The CDR3 bases are TGTGCCAGCAGCTCAGTTGGGACAGGGCTGAACACTGAAGCTTTCTTT. It is translated as CASSSVGTGLNTEAFF.

This chain connects TRBV2 to TRBJ1-5; TRBD1 agrees at 7 bases. This CDR3 comprises 14 residues. V was pared by 6 bases and J by 5 bases, with 7 bases of the junction left unmatched. Germline CDR1 SNHLY, CDR2 FYNNEI. DNA of the CDR3: TGTGCCAGCAGCCGGGGACAGAGGGATCAGCCCCAGCATTTT. It is translated as CASSRGQRDQPQHF.

The chain joins TRBV5-4 to TRBJ2-7, with TRBD2 identical over 8 bases. With V trimmed by 2 bases and J by 3 bases, 10 bases remained unmatched. This CDR3 has 16 residues. Germline CDR1 SGHNT, CDR2 YYREEE (reference sequence). The CDR3 DNA reads TGTGCCAGCAGCTTCGGGGGGGACCGAGGCCGCTACGAGCAGTACTTC. Its translation is CASSFGGDRGRYEQYF.

The chain carries TRBV19 and TRBJ2-2, with a possible D match to TRBD1 (6 bases). The germline V gene has CDR1 LNHDA and CDR2 SQIVND (reference sequence). V was pared by 3 bases and J by 4 bases, with 9 bases between. The length of the CDR3 is 14 residues. The CDR3 sequence: CASSIRQATGELFF. CDR3 bases: TGTGCCAGTAGTATCCGACAGGCCACCGGGGAGCTGTTTTTT. Combining the CDR3 with reference TRBV19 and TRBJ2-2 gives the whole variable domain DGGITQSPKYLFRKEGQNVTLSCEQNLNHDAMYWYRQDPGQGLRLIYYSQIVNDFQKGDIAEGYSVSREKKESFPLTVTSAQKNPTAFYLCASSIRQATGELFFGEGSRLTVL.

The chain carries TRBV6-6 and TRBJ2-7, with a tentative D call TRBD2 (5 bases). Between the trimmed V and J ends, which lost 6 bases and 0 bases, there was a span of 12 bases. The length of the CDR3 is 14 residues. Germline values: CDR1 MNHNY, CDR2 SVGAGI (reference sequence). CDR3 protein: CASRFDTSSYEQYF. DNA for the CDR3: TGTGCCAGCAGATTTGACACTAGCTCCTACGAGCAGTACTTC.

This chain links TRBV5-8 with TRBJ1-2; weak D call: TRBD1 (5 bases). This CDR3 contains 15 residues. Germline V gives CDR1 SGHTS, CDR2 YDEGEE. Trimming shortened V by 6 bases and J by 4 bases, and 19 bases separated the two germline ends. The CDR3: CASTLIGDWRYGYTF. The CDR3 DNA follows: TGTGCCAGCACCTTAATAGGGGACTGGCGCTATGGCTACACCTTC.